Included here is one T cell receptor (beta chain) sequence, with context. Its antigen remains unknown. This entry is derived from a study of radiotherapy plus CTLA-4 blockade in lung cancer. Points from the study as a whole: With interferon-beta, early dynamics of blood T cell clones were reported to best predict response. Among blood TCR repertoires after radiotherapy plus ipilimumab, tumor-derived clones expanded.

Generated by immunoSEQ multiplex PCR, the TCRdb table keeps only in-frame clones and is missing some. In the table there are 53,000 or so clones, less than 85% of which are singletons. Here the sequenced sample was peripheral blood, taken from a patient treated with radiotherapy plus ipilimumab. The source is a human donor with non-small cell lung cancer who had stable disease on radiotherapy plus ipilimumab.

CDR3 amino acids: CASSLATMPVEKLFF. CDR3 nucleotides: TGTGCCAGCAGCTTAGCAACCATGCCCGTTGAAAAACTGTTTTTT. The chain has TRBV7-6 and TRBJ1-4; D remains ambiguous. V lost 0 bases, J lost 7 bases, and 12 bases lay in between. Germline V gene data show CDR1 as SGHVS and CDR2 as FNYEAQ. The CDR3 is 15 amino acids.